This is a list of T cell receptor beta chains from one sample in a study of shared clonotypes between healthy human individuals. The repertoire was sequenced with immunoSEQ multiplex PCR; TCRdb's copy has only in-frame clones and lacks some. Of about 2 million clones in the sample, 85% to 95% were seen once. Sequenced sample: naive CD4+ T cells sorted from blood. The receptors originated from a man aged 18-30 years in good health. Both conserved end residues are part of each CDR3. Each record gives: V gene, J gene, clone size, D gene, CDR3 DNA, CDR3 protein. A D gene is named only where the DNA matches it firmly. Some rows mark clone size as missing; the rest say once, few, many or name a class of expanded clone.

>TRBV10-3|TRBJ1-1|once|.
TGTGCCATCAGTGATTCTGACACTGAAGCTTTCTTT
CAISDSDTEAFF
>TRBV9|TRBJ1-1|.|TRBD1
TGTGCCAGCAGCGCGGAGACAGGGTACACTGAAGCTTTCTTT
CASSAETGYTEAFF
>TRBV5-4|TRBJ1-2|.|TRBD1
TGTGCCAGCAGCCCCTTGGACAGGTCTAACTATGGCTACACCTTC
CASSPLDRSNYGYTF
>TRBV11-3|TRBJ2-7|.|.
TGTGCCAGCAACTTGCAACCCCCCTACGAGCAGTACTTC
CASNLQPPYEQYF
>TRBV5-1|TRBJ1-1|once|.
TGCGCCAGCAGCCCTCGGACAGATTTGAACACTGAAGCTTTCTTT
CASSPRTDLNTEAFF
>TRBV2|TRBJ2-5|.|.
TGTGCCAGCAGTGAAAATAGCGGCACCCAAGAGACCCAGTACTTC
CASSENSGTQETQYF
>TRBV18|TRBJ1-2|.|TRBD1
TGTGCCAGCTCGCAGGGGGCGGGCTATGGCTACACCTTC
CASSQGAGYGYTF
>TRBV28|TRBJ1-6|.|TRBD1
TGTGCCAGCAGTTCGGCCGACAGGGATAATTCACCCCTCCACTTT
CASSSADRDNSPLHF
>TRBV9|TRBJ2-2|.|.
TGTGCCAGCAGCGTAGGCGTAGTATACACCGGGGAGCTGTTTTTT
CASSVGVVYTGELFF
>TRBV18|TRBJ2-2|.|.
TGTGCCAGCTCACCACAGGCGAACACCGGGGAGCTGTTTTTT
CASSPQANTGELFF
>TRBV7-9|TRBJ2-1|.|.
TGTGCCAGCCGACCGGGGGCCTACAATGAGCAGTTCTTC
CASRPGAYNEQFF
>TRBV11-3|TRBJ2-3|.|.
TGTGCCAGCAGCTCCGGGACTAGCACAGATACGCAGTATTTT
CASSSGTSTDTQYF
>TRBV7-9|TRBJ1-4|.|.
TGTGCCAGCAGCTTAGCCCTCCTTGGTGAAAAACTGTTTTTT
CASSLALLGEKLFF
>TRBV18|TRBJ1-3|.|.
TGTGCCAGCTCACCTGGAGGGATCGGCTCTGGAAACACCATATATTTT
CASSPGGIGSGNTIYF
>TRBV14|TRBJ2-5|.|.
TGTGCCAGCAGCCGATCAGTAGCGGTCCAAGAGACCCAGTACTTC
CASSRSVAVQETQYF
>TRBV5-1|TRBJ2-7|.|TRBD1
TGCGCCAGCAGCTTGGCGAGGGGGACAGGGGTCCACGAGCAGTACTTC
CASSLARGTGVHEQYF
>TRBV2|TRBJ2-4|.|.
TGTGCCAGCAGTTCGGGGAAAAACATTCAGTACTTC
CASSSGKNIQYF
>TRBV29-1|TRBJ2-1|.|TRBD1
TGCAGCGTCGGGACAGGGGTGGTCAATGAGCAGTTCTTC
CSVGTGVVNEQFF
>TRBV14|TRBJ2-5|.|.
TGTGCCAGCAGCCTCTCAAGCCTACTTCTAGAAGAGACCCAGTACTTC
CASSLSSLLLEETQYF
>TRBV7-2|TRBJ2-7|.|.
TGTGCCAGCAGCTTAGCGGTGAGAGCCTACGAGCAGTACTTC
CASSLAVRAYEQYF
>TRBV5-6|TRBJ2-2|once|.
TGTGCCAGCAGCTTCCCCACCGGGGAGCTGTTTTTT
CASSFPTGELFF
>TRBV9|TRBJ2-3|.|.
TGTGCCAGCGGGCGGACTAGCACAGATACGCAGTATTTT
CASGRTSTDTQYF
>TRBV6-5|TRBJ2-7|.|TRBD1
TGTGCCAGCAGTTACTGGGGACAGGACGAGCAGTACTTC
CASSYWGQDEQYF
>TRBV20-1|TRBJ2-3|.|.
TGCAGTGCCCCTGGCACAGATACGCAGTATTTT
CSAPGTDTQYF
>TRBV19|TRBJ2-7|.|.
TGTGCCAGTAGTAACCGAGAGGGGGTGGGCGAGCAGTACTTC
CASSNREGVGEQYF
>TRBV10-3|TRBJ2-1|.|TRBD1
TGTGCCATCAGTGAAGGGACAGGGTCCAATGAGCAGTTCTTC
CAISEGTGSNEQFF
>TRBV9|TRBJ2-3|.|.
TGTGCCAGCAGCGTAGACTTTCCAGCAGATACGCAGTATTTT
CASSVDFPADTQYF
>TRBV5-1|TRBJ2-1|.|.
TGCGCCAGCAGCTCAACCCCAGCAGCCTACAATGAGCAGTTCTTC
CASSSTPAAYNEQFF
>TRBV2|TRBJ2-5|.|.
TGTGCCAGCAGTGAAAATGGCTACCAAGAGACCCAGTACTTC
CASSENGYQETQYF
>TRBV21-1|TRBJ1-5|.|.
TGTGCCAGCAGCCCTTGCGCGGGCGCAAGGCAGCCCCAGCATTTT
CASSPCAGARQPQHF
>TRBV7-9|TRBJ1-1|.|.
TGTGCCAGCAGCTTAGAAGGGGTAGGGACTGAAGCTTTCTTT
CASSLEGVGTEAFF
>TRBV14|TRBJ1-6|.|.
TGTGCCAGCAGCCAACAGAATTCACCCCTCCACTTT
CASSQQNSPLHF
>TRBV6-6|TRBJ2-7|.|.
TGTGCCAGCAGTTCCACTAGTGGGTGGTACTCCTACGAGCAGTACTTC
CASSSTSGWYSYEQYF
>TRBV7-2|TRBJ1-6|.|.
TGTGCCAGCAGCTTAATAGGGTCTGTTTATAATTCACCCCTCCACTTT
CASSLIGSVYNSPLHF
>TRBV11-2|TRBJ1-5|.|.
TGTGCCAGCACCCCCCCAATCAGAGAGCAGTATAGCAATCAGCCCCAGCATTTT
CASTPPIREQYSNQPQHF
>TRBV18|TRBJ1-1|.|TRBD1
TGTGCCAGCTCACTAATCACAGGGGAGACTGAAGCTTTCTTT
CASSLITGETEAFF
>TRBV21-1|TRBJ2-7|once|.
TGTGCCAGCAGCCAGGGGGTATACGAGCAGTACTTC
CASSQGVYEQYF
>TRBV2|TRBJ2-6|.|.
TGTGCCAGCAGTGAGGCGTCTGGGGCCAACGTCCTGACTTTC
CASSEASGANVLTF
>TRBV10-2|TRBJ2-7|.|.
TGCGCCAGCAGAGGAATAGAAGGAAACGAGCAGTACTTC
CASRGIEGNEQYF
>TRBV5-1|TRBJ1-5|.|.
TGCGCCAGCAGCTTAGGGGGGGTGGAAGGTCAGCCCCAGCATTTT
CASSLGGVEGQPQHF
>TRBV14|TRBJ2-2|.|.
TGTGCCAGCAGCCAAACCACAGACTCGGGGAGCGGGGAGCTGTTTTTT
CASSQTTDSGSGELFF
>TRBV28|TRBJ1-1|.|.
TGTGCCAGCAGTCGAGGAAGTGTCGGCGACACTGAAGCTTTCTTT
CASSRGSVGDTEAFF
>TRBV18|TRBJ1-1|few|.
TGTGCCAGCTCACCGAGGGGAAACACTGAAGCTTTCTTT
CASSPRGNTEAFF
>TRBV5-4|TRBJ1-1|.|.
TGTGCCAGCAGCTTGTCGGGTGCTGAAGCTTTCTTT
CASSLSGAEAFF
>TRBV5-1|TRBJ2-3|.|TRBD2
TGCGCCAGCAGCTTCGGACTAGTCACAGATACGCAGTATTTT
CASSFGLVTDTQYF
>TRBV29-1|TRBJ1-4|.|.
TGCAGCGTCGCCATGGGTTCAACTAATGAAAAACTGTTTTTT
CSVAMGSTNEKLFF
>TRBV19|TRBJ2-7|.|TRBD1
TGTGCCAGTAGTGCCAGTGGGACAGGAACCTACGAGCAGTACTTC
CASSASGTGTYEQYF
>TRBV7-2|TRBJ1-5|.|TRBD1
TGTGCCAGCAGCGAGACAGGGGGCTGGCAGCCCCAGCATTTT
CASSETGGWQPQHF
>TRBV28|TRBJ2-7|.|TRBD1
TGTGCCAGCAGTTCTCATGGACAGGGGGCCTTCGGGGAGCAGTACTTC
CASSSHGQGAFGEQYF
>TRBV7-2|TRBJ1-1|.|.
TGTGCCAGCAGCTTAGATGGGGGCTGGAACACTGAAGCTTTCTTT
CASSLDGGWNTEAFF
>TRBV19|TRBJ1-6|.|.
TGTGCCAGTAGCCTCTTTGGGACGGTCTATAATTCACCCCTCCACTTT
CASSLFGTVYNSPLHF
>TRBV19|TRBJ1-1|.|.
TGTGCCAGTAGTAGGGATCAACACACTGAAGCTTTCTTT
CASSRDQHTEAFF
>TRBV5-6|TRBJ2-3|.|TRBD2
TGTGCCAGCAGCTTCGGACTAGCGAGCACAGATACGCAGTATTTT
CASSFGLASTDTQYF